This T cell receptor beta chain appears in the sequencing data of a study of blood T cells in healthy people across ages. Study outcomes and limitations: Any conclusive comparison of naive versus antigen-experienced cells was prevented by using unsorted PBMCs. A roughly linear age-dependent decrease characterized TCR beta diversity per million T cells.

A word on this clonotype: Its specificity is unknown.

Whenever a sample was processed, at least 6 million PBMCs were isolated. Extractions gave at least 5.5 micrograms of total RNA per sample. Alongside a J-beta primer mix, a sample-barcoded 5' primer served in a second PCR lasting about 6 to 12 cycles. TCRdb reprocessed the 5' RACE reads via MiXCR and lists one record per CDR3 protein. Of around 1.5 million distinct CDR3 sequences in the sample, roughly 30% are singletons; the top ten hold about 10%. Trimming shortened V by 7 bases and J by 2 bases, and 23 bases separated the two germline ends. The CDR3 has 17 amino acids. Germline CDR1 and CDR2: MNHNY and SVGAGI (reference sequence).

The TCR originated in a woman in her thirties in good health. The sequencing sample was made of blood. This chain joins TRBV6-6 and TRBJ1-2; D may be TRBD1 (5 bases). CDR3 residues: CASTLGGTDGPNYGYTF. Written as DNA, the CDR3 is TGTGCCAGCACCCTGGGTGGGACGGATGGACCAAACTATGGCTACACCTTC.